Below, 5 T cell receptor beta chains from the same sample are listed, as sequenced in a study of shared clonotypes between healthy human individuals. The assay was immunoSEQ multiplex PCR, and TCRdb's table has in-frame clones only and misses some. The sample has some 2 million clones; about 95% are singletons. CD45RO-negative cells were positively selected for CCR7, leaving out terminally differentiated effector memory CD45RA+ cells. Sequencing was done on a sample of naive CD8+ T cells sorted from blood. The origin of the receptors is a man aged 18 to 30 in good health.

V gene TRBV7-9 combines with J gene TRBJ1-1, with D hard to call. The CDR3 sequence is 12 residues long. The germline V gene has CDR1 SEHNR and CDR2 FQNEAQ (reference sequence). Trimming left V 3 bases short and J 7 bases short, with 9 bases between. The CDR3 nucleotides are TGTGCCAGCAGCTTTGGAGTTTTTGAAGCTTTCTTT. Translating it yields CASSFGVFEAFF.

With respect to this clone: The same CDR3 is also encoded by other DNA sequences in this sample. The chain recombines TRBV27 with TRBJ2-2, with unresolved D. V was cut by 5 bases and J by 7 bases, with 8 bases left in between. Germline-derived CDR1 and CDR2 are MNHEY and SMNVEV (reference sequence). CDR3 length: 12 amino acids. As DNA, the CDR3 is TGTGCCAGCAGTCTTTGGAGCGGGGAGCTGTTTTTT. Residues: CASSLWSGELFF.

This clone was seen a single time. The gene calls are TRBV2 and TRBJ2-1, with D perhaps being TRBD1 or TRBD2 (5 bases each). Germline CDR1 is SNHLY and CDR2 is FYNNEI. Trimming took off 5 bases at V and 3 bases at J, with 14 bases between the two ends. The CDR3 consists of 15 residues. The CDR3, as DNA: TGTGCCAGCAGTAGCCGGGGCCTGGTCTACAATGAGCAGTTCTTC. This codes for CASSSRGLVYNEQFF.

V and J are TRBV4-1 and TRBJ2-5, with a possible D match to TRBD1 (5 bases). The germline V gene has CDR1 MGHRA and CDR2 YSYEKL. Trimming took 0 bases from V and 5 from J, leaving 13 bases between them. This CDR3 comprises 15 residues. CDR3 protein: CASSQDSRPGETQYF. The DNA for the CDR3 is TGCGCCAGCAGCCAAGATAGCAGACCAGGGGAGACCCAGTACTTC.

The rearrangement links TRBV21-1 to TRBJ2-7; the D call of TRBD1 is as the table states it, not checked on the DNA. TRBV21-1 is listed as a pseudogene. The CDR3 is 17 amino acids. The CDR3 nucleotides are TGTGCCAGCAGCGGACGGACAGGGGCCAACCCTCTCTACGAGCAGTACTTC. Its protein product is CASSGRTGANPLYEQYF.